The 26 T cell receptor beta chains below were found in one sample sequenced in a study of cytomegalovirus exposure and HLA in healthy donors. Both 60 Vbeta primers and 13 Jbeta primers went into the PCR. TCRdb keeps only in-frame clones here, not all; method: immunoSEQ multiplex PCR. This sample carries more than 110,000 clones, around 79% of them seen once, and the ten largest clones take less than 3.5%. The sequencing sample was made of PBMCs. These receptors were taken from a male donor in good health and CMV-seronegative.

The gene calls are TRBV9 and TRBJ1-4, with D uncertain. V lost 4 bases to trimming and J lost 4 bases, with 14 bases between them. Germline-derived CDR1 and CDR2 are SGDLS and YYNGEE. The CDR3 totals 15 residues. The CDR3 DNA sequence: TGTGCCAGCAGCTTTAACGGGAACCTTAATGAAAAACTGTTTTTT. This sequence encodes CASSFNGNLNEKLFF.

This chain connects TRBV2 to TRBJ1-3; a weak D match, TRBD1 (5 bases). The CDR3 totals 14 residues. Per germline, CDR1 SNHLY and CDR2 FYNNEI. V was pared by 6 bases and J by 2 bases, with 11 bases between. DNA of the CDR3: TGTGCCAGCAGCCTGACAGTTACTGGAAACACCATATATTTT. Its protein product is CASSLTVTGNTIYF.

This clone has only one observation. The genes are TRBV5-6 and TRBJ1-3; D ambiguous. The V end was cut by 3 bases, the J end by 6 bases, with 16 bases between. This CDR3 is built from 15 residues. CDR1 SGHDT and CDR2 YYEEEE come from the germline V gene. DNA of the CDR3: TGTGCCAGCAGCTACGGGATTGGGATGGAAAACACCATATATTTT. Amino acids: CASSYGIGMENTIYF.

The chain links TRBV30 to TRBJ1-1; 7 nucleotides align to TRBD1. This CDR3 is built from 15 residues. Unmatched junction bases numbered 6, after V lost 0 bases and J lost 2 bases. Germline CDR1 reads GTSNPN; CDR2 reads SVGIG (reference sequence). The CDR3 nucleotides read TGTGCCTGGAGTGTACTAGGAGGGGGCAACACTGAAGCTTTCTTT. It is translated as CAWSVLGGGNTEAFF.

In DNA form, the CDR3 reads TGTGCCAGCAGCACAGACAGGCTACCCCCAGAGACCCAGTACTTC. It codes for CASSTDRLPPETQYF. The chain joins TRBV6-5 to TRBJ2-5; D is possibly TRBD1 (6 bases). Germline V gives CDR1 MNHEY, CDR2 SVGAGI. The CDR3 sequence is 15 residues long. With 6 bases removed from V and 4 bases from J, the gap between germline ends came to 18 bases.

The V gene is TRBV2, the J gene TRBJ2-2; 8 bases are shared with TRBD1. This CDR3 has 14 residues. Trimming took 7 bases from V and 7 from J; bases not matched to a gene: 8. The germline V gene has CDR1 SNHLY and CDR2 FYNNEI. This chain's CDR3 is CASTSQGASGELFF. The DNA of the CDR3 is TGTGCCAGCACTAGCCAGGGGGCTAGCGGGGAGCTGTTTTTT. The variable domain in full, with the rest retrieved from reference TRBV2 and TRBJ2-2, is EPEVTQTPSHQVTQMGQEVILRCVPISNHLYFYWYRQILGQKVEFLVSFYNNEISEKSEIFDDQFSVERPDGSNFTLKIRSTKLEDSAMYFCASTSQGASGELFFGEGSRLTVL.

The chain combines TRBV19 with TRBJ2-3, with TRBD1 matching over 11 bases. This CDR3 region has 14 residues. Germline V gene sequence: CDR1 LNHDA, CDR2 SQIVND (reference sequence). J lost 2 bases, V lost 9 bases, and 4 bases had no gene match. CDR3 residues: CASGTGGLTDTQYF. The CDR3 DNA sequence: TGTGCCAGCGGGACAGGGGGTCTCACAGATACGCAGTATTTT. The whole variable domain, remainder taken from reference TRBV19 and TRBJ2-3, is DGGITQSPKYLFRKEGQNVTLSCEQNLNHDAMYWYRQDPGQGLRLIYYSQIVNDFQKGDIAEGYSVSREKKESFPLTVTSAQKNPTAFYLCASGTGGLTDTQYFGPGTRLTVL.

This clone was seen more than once but under ten times. The chain joins TRBV19 to TRBJ1-2; 10 bases fit TRBD1. V shed 5 bases and J 3 bases; nucleotides not matched to a gene: 3. Germline lookup yields CDR1 LNHDA and CDR2 SQIVND (reference sequence). The CDR3 runs 14 residues. CDR3 loop: CASSQGTGDYGYTF. The CDR3 nucleotides are TGTGCCAGTAGTCAGGGGACAGGGGACTATGGCTACACCTTC.

V is TRBV6-5 and J is TRBJ1-3, with a tentative D call TRBD1 (5 bases). V lost 5 bases and J lost 2, with 13 bases in between. The germline CDR1 and CDR2 sequences are MNHEY and SVGAGI. This CDR3 is built from 15 residues. CDR3 sequence (DNA): TGTGCCAGCAGTCGGGCCGGGGGGGCTGGAAACACCATATATTTT. It codes for CASSRAGGAGNTIYF.

The J gene is TRBJ2-7, the V gene TRBV30; 7 nucleotides line up with TRBD1. The CDR3 is made up of 13 amino acids. CDR1 GTSNPN and CDR2 SVGIG come from the germline V gene (reference sequence). After removal of 1 base from V and 7 bases from J, the junction contained 7 bases not matched to a gene. This CDR3 reads CAWSGVNRGEQYF. Here the CDR3 DNA reads TGTGCCTGGAGTGGGGTGAACAGGGGAGAGCAGTACTTC.

The chain combines TRBV6-1 with TRBJ2-7; 10 positions agree with TRBD1. This CDR3 has 15 amino acids. Trimming at V came to 2 bases and at J to 3 bases, leaving 4 bases not matched to a gene. Germline values: CDR1 MNHNS, CDR2 SASEGT. This CDR3 is CASSEMTGGNYEQYF. The CDR3 DNA reads as TGTGCCAGCAGTGAAATGACAGGGGGCAACTACGAGCAGTACTTC.

There are a few counts of this clone. One end of the junction is discordant with germline, which a read error may explain. V usage is TRBV7-6 and J usage is TRBJ1-5, with D possibly TRBD1 on 5 matching bases. Germline-derived CDR1 and CDR2 are SGHVS and FNYEAQ. The CDR3 is made up of 16 amino acids. For the CDR3, the DNA is TGTGCCCGCAGCTTTGGTACAGGAGAGAGCAATCAGCCCCAGCATTTT. Its protein is CARSFGTGESNQPQHF.

The chain joins TRBV7-9 to TRBJ2-2; 7 bases align to TRBD1. The CDR3 totals 14 residues. Losses at the gene ends were 3 bases for V and 6 bases for J; bases not matched to a gene: 4. The germline gives CDR1 SEHNR, CDR2 FQNEAQ (reference sequence). The CDR3 reads CASSFLTGAGELFF. In nucleotides, the CDR3 is TGTGCCAGCAGCTTCCTCACAGGGGCCGGGGAGCTGTTTTTT.

This chain uses TRBV5-1 with TRBJ2-3; possibly TRBD2 for D (7 bases). Trimming took 4 bases from V and 1 from J, leaving 13 bases between them. Germline V CDR1 and CDR2: SGHRS, YFSETQ. The CDR3 loop spans 15 amino acids. DNA for the CDR3: TGCGCCAGCAGCCTGGGGGGGCAAGGCACAGATACGCAGTATTTT. Amino acid sequence: CASSLGGQGTDTQYF.

This rearrangement joins TRBV7-2 to TRBJ1-5; possibly TRBD1 for D (5 bases). Germline V lookup: CDR1 SGHTA, CDR2 FQGNSA. This CDR3 is 16 amino acids long. V was cut by 4 bases and J by 3 bases, with 16 bases left in between. DNA of the CDR3: TGTGCCAGCAGCTCGGGACTCGGTTGGTCCAATCAGCCCCAGCATTTT. Its translation: CASSSGLGWSNQPQHF.

CDR3 sequence: CASSDSGTRTYEQYF. In DNA form, the CDR3 reads TGTGCCAGCAGCGACTCCGGGACAAGAACCTACGAGCAGTACTTC. The rearrangement uses TRBV7-8 and TRBJ2-7; D may be TRBD1 (6 bases). CDR3 length: 15 amino acids. Germline values: CDR1 SGHVS, CDR2 FQNEAQ. V was cut by 5 bases and J by 2 bases, with 16 bases left in between.

This rearrangement joins TRBV7-2 to TRBJ1-5, with D perhaps matching TRBD1 (6 bases). There are 15 residues in the CDR3. Per the germline V gene, CDR1 is SGHTA and CDR2 is FQGNSA. The V gene lost 1 base and the J gene lost 3 bases, with 10 bases spanning the gap. The CDR3 DNA is TGTGCCAGCAGCTTAGATTGGGGACACAATCAGCCCCAGCATTTT. As protein: CASSLDWGHNQPQHF.

This rearrangement joins TRBV29-1 to TRBJ2-3; D is perhaps TRBD2 (6 bases). Per the germline V gene, CDR1 is SQVTM and CDR2 is ANQGSEA. The CDR3 consists of 13 residues. V lost 4 bases, J lost 3 bases, and 11 bases lay in between. The DNA for the CDR3 is TGCAGCGTTGCCTTGGGGGGAACAGATACGCAGTATTTT. It codes for CSVALGGTDTQYF.

The gene calls are TRBV2 and TRBJ2-2, with D perhaps matching TRBD1 (6 bases). The V end was cut by 6 bases, the J end by 0 bases, with 11 bases between. CDR1 and CDR2 (germline): SNHLY, FYNNEI. CDR3 size: 15 residues. Written as DNA, the CDR3 is TGTGCCAGCAGGGCAGGGGCCACGAACACCGGGGAGCTGTTTTTT. Protein sequence: CASRAGATNTGELFF. The full variable domain, completed using reference TRBV2 and TRBJ2-2, is EPEVTQTPSHQVTQMGQEVILRCVPISNHLYFYWYRQILGQKVEFLVSFYNNEISEKSEIFDDQFSVERPDGSNFTLKIRSTKLEDSAMYFCASRAGATNTGELFFGEGSRLTVL.

This clone came up once. This chain connects TRBV18 to TRBJ1-4, with D perhaps matching TRBD1 (6 bases). The CDR3 covers 16 residues. Trimming removed 1 base from V and 8 bases from J, with 17 bases in between. Germline loops: CDR1 KGHSH, CDR2 LQKENI. The CDR3 spells CASSPRQGFVEEKLFF. The CDR3, as DNA: TGTGCCAGCTCACCACGGCAGGGGTTTGTCGAAGAAAAACTGTTTTTT.

This clone was picked up one time. The chain links TRBV7-9 to TRBJ2-1; 7 positions agree with TRBD2. The CDR3 is 15 amino acids. V was clipped by 5 bases and J by 0 bases; unmatched bases: 4. Germline CDR1 and CDR2: SEHNR and FQNEAQ (reference sequence). Written as DNA, the CDR3 is TGTGCCAGCAGCCCCCGCGGGGGCTCCTACAATGAGCAGTTCTTC. Protein: CASSPRGGSYNEQFF.

The CDR3 region has the DNA TGTGCCTGGAGTGACTTGGGGGCAGTTTTTATATATTTT. Amino acids: CAWSDLGAVFIYF. This chain connects TRBV30 to TRBJ1-3, with D perhaps TRBD1 (6 bases). Trimming removed 1 base from V and 13 bases from J, with 17 bases in between. The germline gives CDR1 GTSNPN, CDR2 SVGIG (reference sequence). The CDR3 extends over 13 amino acids.

Concerning this clone: This sample includes further DNA sequences coding for the same CDR3. The chain uses TRBV27 and TRBJ2-7; D is possibly TRBD2 (5 bases). Germline assignment: CDR1 MNHEY and CDR2 SMNVEV (reference sequence). V shed 6 bases and J shed 2 bases, with 11 bases lying between them. The CDR3 extends over 13 amino acids. Here the CDR3 reads CASSLRGTYEQYF. CDR3 DNA sequence: TGTGCCAGCAGCTTAAGAGGGACCTACGAGCAGTACTTC.

CDR3 loop: CASSPRGGNTEAFF. Written as DNA, the CDR3 is TGTGCCAGCAGCCCCCGAGGGGGGAACACTGAAGCTTTCTTT. The chain has TRBV11-3 and TRBJ1-1; maybe TRBD1 (6 bases). Germline CDR1 is SGHNT and CDR2 is YENEEA. The CDR3 is 14 amino acids. V lost 5 bases and J lost 1, with 11 bases in between.

This chain uses TRBV7-3 with TRBJ1-1; 7 bases match TRBD1. Trimming took 5 bases from V and 3 from J; bases not matched to a gene: 3. The CDR3 covers 13 residues. The germline V gene encodes CDR1 SGHTA and CDR2 FQGTGA. CDR3 nucleotide sequence: TGTGCCAGCAGCACCGGGACAGACACTGAAGCTTTCTTT. It codes for CASSTGTDTEAFF. Filled out from reference TRBV7-3 and TRBJ1-1, the complete variable domain reads GAGVSQTPSNKVTEKGKYVELRCDPISGHTALYWYRQSLGQGPEFLIYFQGTGAADDSGLPNDRFFAVRPEGSVSTLKIQRTERGDSAVYLCASSTGTDTEAFFGQGTRLTVV.

This clone has only a few counts. J is TRBJ2-7 and V is TRBV6-1, with 8 bases that match TRBD1. The germline CDR1 and CDR2 sequences are MNHNS and SASEGT. The V segment lost 4 bases and the J segment 3 bases; nucleotides outside the gene matches: 11. The CDR3 totals 16 residues. The CDR3 nucleotides read TGTGCCAGCAGTGTTACGGCTGACAGGGGAGGCTACGAGCAGTACTTC. Translation gives CASSVTADRGGYEQYF.